This TCR beta chain was retrieved from a study of Ad26.COV2.S vaccination and SARS-CoV-2 variants. At the level of the study: Once or twice, 56 days apart, Ad26.COV2.S was delivered intramuscularly.

This clone occurred once. This table comes from immunoSEQ multiplex PCR, and its TCRdb copy is limited to in-frame clones, with some not included. The sample consists of around 270,000 clones, around 88% of them appearing once. Germline V lookup: CDR1 SGHAT, CDR2 FQDESV (reference sequence). V dropped 5 bases and J dropped 6 bases, with 16 bases sitting between them. CDR3 size: 15 residues. The treatment is: some 20 received Ad26.COV2.S at low or high dose, single or two shots; about 5 received placebo; per-sample allocation not given. Sampling happened 63 days after the first vaccine or placebo injection.

Source: peripheral blood, taken in a trial of Ad26.COV2.S vaccine versus placebo. The receptor's source is a person between 18 and 60 years old who received the Ad26.COV2.S COVID-19 vaccine or a placebo. The chain joins TRBV11-1 to TRBJ2-2; TRBD2 might be the D (5 bases). The CDR3 coding sequence is TGTGCCAGCAGCCAAAGGACTTTAGACGCCGGGGAGCTGTTTTTT. This encodes CASSQRTLDAGELFF. The entire variable domain, with the rest obtained from reference TRBV11-1 and TRBJ2-2, is as follows: EAEVAQSPRYKITEKSQAVAFWCDPISGHATLYWYRQILGQGPELLVQFQDESVVDDSQLPKDRFSAERLKGVDSTLKIQPAELGDSAMYLCASSQRTLDAGELFFGEGSRLTVL.